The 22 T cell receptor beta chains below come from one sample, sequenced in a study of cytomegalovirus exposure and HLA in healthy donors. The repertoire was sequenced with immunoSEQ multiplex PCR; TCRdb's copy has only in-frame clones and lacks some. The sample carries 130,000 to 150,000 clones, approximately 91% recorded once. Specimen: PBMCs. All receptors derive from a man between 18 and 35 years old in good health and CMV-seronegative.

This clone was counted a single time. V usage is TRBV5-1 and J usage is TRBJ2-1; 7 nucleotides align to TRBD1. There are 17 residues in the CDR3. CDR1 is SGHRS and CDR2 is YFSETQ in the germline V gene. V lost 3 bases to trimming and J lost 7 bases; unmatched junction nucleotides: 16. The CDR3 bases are TGCGCCAGCAGCTCTGGAGAGACGTGGGGCAGGGGGAATGAGCAGTTCTTC. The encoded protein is CASSSGETWGRGNEQFF.

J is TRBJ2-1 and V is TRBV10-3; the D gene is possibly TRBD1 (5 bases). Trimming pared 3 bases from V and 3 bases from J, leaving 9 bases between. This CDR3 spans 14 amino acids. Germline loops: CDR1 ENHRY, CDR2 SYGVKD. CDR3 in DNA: TGTGCCATCAGTGACAGGGCAGACTACAATGAGCAGTTCTTC. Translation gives CAISDRADYNEQFF.

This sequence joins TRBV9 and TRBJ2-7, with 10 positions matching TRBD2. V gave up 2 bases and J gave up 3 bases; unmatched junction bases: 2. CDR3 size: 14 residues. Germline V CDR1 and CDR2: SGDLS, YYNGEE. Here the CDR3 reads CASSVASGGYEQYF. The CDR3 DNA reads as TGTGCCAGCAGCGTTGCTAGCGGGGGCTACGAGCAGTACTTC.

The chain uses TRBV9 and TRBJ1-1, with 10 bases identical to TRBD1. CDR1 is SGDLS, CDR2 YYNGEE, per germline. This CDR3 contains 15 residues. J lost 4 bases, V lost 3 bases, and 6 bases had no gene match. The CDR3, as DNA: TGTGCCAGCAGCGCTAGTGGACAGGGGGGCACTGAAGCTTTCTTT. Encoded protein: CASSASGQGGTEAFF.

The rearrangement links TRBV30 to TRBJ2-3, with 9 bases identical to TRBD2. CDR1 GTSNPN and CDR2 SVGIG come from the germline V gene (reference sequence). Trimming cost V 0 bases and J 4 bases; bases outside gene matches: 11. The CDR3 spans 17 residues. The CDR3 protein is CAWSVQIIAGVADTQYF. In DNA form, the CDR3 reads TGTGCCTGGAGTGTTCAGATCATAGCGGGAGTTGCAGATACGCAGTATTTT.

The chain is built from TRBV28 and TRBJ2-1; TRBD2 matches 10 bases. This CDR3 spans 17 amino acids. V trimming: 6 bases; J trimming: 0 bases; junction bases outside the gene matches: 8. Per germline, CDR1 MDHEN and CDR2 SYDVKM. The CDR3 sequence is CASRKGRTSGSYNEQFF. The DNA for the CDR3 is TGTGCCAGCAGGAAAGGCAGGACTAGCGGCTCCTACAATGAGCAGTTCTTC.

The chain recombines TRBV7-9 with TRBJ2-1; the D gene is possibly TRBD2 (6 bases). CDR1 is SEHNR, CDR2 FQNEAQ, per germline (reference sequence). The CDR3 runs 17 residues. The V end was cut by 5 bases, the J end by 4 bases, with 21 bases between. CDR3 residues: CASSPEGSGPSYNEQFF. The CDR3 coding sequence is TGTGCCAGCAGCCCGGAGGGAAGCGGGCCCTCATACAATGAGCAGTTCTTC.

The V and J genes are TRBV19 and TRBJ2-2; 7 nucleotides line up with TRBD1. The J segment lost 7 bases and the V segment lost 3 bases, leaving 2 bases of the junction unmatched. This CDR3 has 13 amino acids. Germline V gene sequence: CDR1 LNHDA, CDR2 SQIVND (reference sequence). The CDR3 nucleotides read TGTGCCAGTAGTATGAGGGGGCGCGGGGAGCTGTTTTTT. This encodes CASSMRGRGELFF.

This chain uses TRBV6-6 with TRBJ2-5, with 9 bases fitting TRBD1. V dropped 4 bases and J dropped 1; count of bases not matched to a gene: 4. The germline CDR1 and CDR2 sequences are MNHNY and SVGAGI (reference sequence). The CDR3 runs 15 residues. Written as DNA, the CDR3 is TGTGCCAGCAGTTCGGCGGACAGGGGCCAAGAGACCCAGTACTTC. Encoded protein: CASSSADRGQETQYF.

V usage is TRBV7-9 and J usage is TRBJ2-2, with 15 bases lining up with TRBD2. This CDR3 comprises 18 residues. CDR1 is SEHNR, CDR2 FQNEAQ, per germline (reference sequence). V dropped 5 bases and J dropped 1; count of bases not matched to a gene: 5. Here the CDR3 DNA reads TGTGCCAGCAGCGGACTAGCGGGAGGGGTGGGGAACACCGGGGAGCTGTTTTTT. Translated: CASSGLAGGVGNTGELFF.

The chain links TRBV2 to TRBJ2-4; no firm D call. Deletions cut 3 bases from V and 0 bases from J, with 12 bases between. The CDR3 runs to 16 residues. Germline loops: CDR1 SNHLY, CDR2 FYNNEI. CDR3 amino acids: CASSDSPILAKNIQYF. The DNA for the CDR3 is TGTGCCAGCAGTGATAGTCCCATACTAGCCAAAAACATTCAGTACTTC.

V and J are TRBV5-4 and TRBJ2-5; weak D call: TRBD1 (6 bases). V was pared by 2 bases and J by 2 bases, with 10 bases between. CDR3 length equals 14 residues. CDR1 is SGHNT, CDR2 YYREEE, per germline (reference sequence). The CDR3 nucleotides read TGTGCCAGCAGCTTCGGTACAGGGCAAGAGACCCAGTACTTC. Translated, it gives CASSFGTGQETQYF. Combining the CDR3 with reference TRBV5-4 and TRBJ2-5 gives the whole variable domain ETGVTQSPTHLIKTRGQQVTLRCSSQSGHNTVSWYQQALGQGPQFIFQYYREEENGRGNFPPRFSGLQFPNYSSELNVNALELDDSALYLCASSFGTGQETQYFGPGTRLLVL.

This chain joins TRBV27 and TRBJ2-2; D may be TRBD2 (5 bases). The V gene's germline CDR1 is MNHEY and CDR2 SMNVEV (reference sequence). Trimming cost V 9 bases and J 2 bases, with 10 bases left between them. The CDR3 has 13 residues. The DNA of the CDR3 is TGTGCCAGTAAAACGGGAAACACCGGGGAGCTGTTTTTT. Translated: CASKTGNTGELFF.

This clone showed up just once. CDR3 DNA: TGTGCCAGCAGTCCACAGGGGCACTCCTACGAGCAGTACGTC. It yields the protein CASSPQGHSYEQYV. The rearrangement uses TRBV6-5 and TRBJ2-7, with 7 bases aligning to TRBD1. V was clipped by 5 bases and J by 0 bases; unmatched bases: 4. The V gene's germline CDR1 is MNHEY and CDR2 SVGAGI. The CDR3 contains 14 residues.

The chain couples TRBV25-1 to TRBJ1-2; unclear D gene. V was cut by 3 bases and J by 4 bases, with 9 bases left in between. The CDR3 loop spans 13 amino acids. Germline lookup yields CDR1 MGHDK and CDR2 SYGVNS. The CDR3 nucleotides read TGTGCCAGCAGTGATTACAGCAGCTATGGCTACACCTTC. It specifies CASSDYSSYGYTF.

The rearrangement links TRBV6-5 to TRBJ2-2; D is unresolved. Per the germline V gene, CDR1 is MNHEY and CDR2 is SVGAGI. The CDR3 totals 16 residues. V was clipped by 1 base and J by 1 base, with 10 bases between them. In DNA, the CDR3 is TGTGCCAGCAGTTACTTGACTTTTCAGAACACCGGGGAGCTGTTTTTT. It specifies CASSYLTFQNTGELFF.

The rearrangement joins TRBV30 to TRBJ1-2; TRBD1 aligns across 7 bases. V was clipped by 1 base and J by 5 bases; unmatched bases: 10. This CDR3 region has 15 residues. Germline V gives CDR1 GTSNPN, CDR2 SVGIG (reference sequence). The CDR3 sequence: CAWSGREGAFYGYTF. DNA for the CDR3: TGTGCCTGGAGTGGTCGTGAGGGGGCTTTTTATGGCTACACCTTC.

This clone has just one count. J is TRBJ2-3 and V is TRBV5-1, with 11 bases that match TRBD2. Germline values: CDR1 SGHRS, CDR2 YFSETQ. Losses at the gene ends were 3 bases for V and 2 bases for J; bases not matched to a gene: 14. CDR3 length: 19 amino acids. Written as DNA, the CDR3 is TGCGCCAGCAGCTCTGGTCTAGCGGGGGGCCGGTGGATCACAGATACGCAGTATTTT. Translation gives CASSSGLAGGRWITDTQYF.

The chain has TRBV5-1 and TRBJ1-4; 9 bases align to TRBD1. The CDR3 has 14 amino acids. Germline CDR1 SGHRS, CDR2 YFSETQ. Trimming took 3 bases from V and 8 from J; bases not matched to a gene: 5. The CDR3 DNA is TGCGCCAGCAGCTACGGGACAGGGAAGGAAAAACTGTTTTTT. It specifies CASSYGTGKEKLFF.

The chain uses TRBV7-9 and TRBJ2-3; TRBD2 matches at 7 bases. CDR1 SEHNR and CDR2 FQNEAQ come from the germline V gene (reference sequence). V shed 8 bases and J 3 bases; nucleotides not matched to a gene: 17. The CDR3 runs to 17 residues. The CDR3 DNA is TGTGCCAGCCACTACGGGGGTAGCGGAGCGGGGACAGATACGCAGTATTTT. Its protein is CASHYGGSGAGTDTQYF.

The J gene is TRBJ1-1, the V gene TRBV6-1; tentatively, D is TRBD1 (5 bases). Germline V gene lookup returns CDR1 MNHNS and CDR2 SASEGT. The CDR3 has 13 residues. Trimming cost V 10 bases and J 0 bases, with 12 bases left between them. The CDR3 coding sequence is TGTGCCACCTTGACAGTAATGAACACTGAAGCTTTCTTT. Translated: CATLTVMNTEAFF.

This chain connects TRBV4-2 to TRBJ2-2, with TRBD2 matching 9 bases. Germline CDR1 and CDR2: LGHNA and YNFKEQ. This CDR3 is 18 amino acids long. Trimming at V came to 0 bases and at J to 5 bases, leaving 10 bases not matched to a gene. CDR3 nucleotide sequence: TGTGCCAGCAGCCAAGATAGTGGCGGGGGGGCAAAGACCGGGGAGCTGTTTTTT. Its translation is CASSQDSGGGAKTGELFF.